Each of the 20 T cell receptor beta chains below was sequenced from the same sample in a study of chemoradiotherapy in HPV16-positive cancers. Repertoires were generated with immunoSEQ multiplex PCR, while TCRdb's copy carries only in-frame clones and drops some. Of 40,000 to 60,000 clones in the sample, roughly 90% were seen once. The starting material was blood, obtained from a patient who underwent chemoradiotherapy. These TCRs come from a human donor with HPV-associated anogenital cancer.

The CDR3 DNA reads TGTGCCAGCAGCTTATTGTACAGGGACAATGAGCAGTTCTTC. Translated: CASSLLYRDNEQFF. The genes are TRBV7-2 and TRBJ2-1; a weak D match, TRBD1 (6 bases). Germline V gene data show CDR1 as SGHTA and CDR2 as FQGNSA. The CDR3 is 14 amino acids. Trimming removed 2 bases from V and 5 bases from J, with 10 bases in between.

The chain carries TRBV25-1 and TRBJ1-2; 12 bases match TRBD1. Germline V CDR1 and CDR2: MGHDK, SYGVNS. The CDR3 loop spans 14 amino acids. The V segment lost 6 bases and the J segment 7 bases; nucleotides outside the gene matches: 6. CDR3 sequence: CASSRRDRGLGYTF. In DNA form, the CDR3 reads TGTGCCAGCAGCCGCCGGGACAGGGGGCTTGGCTACACCTTC.

For the CDR3, the DNA is TGTGCCATAGGACAGGGTGGTTCACCCCTCCACTTT. Translated: CAIGQGGSPLHF. The chain recombines TRBV27 with TRBJ1-6; TRBD1 matches at 8 bases. The CDR3 extends over 12 amino acids. Trimming cost V 10 bases and J 9 bases; bases outside gene matches: 5. In germline, CDR1 is MNHEY, CDR2 SMNVEV (reference sequence).

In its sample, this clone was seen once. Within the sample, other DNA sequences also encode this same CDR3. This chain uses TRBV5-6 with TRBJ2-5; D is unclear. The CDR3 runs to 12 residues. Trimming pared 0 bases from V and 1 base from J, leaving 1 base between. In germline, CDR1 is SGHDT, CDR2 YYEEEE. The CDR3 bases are TGTGCCAGCAGCTTGGCCCAAGAGACCCAGTACTTC. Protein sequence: CASSLAQETQYF.

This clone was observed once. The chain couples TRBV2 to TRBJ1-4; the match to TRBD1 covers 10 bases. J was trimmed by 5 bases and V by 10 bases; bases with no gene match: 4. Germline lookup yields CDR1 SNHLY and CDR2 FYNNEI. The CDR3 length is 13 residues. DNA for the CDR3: TGTGCCACCAGGACAGGGGGAAATGAAAAACTGTTTTTT. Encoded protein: CATRTGGNEKLFF.

CDR3 residues: CASMGGASNTGELFF. The CDR3 nucleotides are TGCGCCAGCATGGGAGGGGCATCGAACACCGGGGAGCTGTTTTTT. The chain combines TRBV4-1 with TRBJ2-2, with 7 positions matching TRBD2. The germline gives CDR1 MGHRA, CDR2 YSYEKL. The CDR3 is 15 residues long. J gave up 0 bases and V 7 bases, and 5 bases lay outside the gene matches.

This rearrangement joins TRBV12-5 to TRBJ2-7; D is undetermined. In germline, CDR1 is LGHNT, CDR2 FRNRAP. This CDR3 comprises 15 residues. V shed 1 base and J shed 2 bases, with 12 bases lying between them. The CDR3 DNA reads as TGTGCTAGTGGTTTGGGGTTGATCCCCCCCTACGAGCAGTACTTC. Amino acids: CASGLGLIPPYEQYF.

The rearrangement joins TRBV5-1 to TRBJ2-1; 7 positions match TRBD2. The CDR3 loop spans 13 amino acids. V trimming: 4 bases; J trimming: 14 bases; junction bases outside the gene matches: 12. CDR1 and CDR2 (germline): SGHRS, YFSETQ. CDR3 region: CASSPLVGREEFF. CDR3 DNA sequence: TGCGCCAGCAGCCCCTTAGTAGGTCGGGAGGAGTTCTTC.

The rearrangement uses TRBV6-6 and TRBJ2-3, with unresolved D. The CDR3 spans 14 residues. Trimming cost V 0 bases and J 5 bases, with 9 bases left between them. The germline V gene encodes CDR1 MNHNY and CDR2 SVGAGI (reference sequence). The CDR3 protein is CASSYSAGKDTQYF. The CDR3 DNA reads TGTGCCAGCAGTTACTCGGCAGGAAAAGATACGCAGTATTTT.

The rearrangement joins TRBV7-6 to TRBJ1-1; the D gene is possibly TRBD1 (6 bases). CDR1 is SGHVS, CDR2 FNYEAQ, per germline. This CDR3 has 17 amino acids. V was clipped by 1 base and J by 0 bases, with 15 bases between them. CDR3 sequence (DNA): TGTGCCAGCAGCTTAGGTGTAGGGGGGGACATGAACACTGAAGCTTTCTTT. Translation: CASSLGVGGDMNTEAFF.

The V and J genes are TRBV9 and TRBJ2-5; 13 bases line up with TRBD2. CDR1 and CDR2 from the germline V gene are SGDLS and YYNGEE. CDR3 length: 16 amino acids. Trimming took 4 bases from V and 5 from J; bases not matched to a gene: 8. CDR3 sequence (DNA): TGTGCCAGCAGCTCTCGGACTAGCGGGAGTTCGGAGACCCAGTACTTC. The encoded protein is CASSSRTSGSSETQYF. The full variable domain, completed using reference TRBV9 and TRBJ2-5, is DSGVTQTPKHLITATGQRVTLRCSPRSGDLSVYWYQQSLDQGLQFLIQYYNGEERAKGNILERFSAQQFPDLHSELNLSSLELGDSALYFCASSSRTSGSSETQYFGPGTRLLVL.

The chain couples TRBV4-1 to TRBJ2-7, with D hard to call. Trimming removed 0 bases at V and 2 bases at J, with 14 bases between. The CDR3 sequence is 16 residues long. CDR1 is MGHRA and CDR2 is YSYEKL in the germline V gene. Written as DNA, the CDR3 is TGCGCCAGCAGCCAAGACTGGGCAGGAACACCCTACGAGCAGTACTTC. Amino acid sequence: CASSQDWAGTPYEQYF.

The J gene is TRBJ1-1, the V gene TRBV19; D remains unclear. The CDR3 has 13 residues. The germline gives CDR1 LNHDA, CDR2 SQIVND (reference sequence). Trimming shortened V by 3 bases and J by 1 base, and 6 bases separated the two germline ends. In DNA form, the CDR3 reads TGTGCCAGTAGTATTACCTGGAACACTGAAGCTTTCTTT. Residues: CASSITWNTEAFF.

The CDR3 DNA follows: TGTGCCAGTAGCAGCAACCGTGCAACTAATGAAAAACTGTTTTTT. It encodes CASSSNRATNEKLFF. The chain carries TRBV19 and TRBJ1-4; no definite D call. This CDR3 comprises 15 residues. The V end lost 6 bases, the J end lost 0 bases, and 11 bases lay between the germline ends. CDR1 and CDR2 from the germline V gene are LNHDA and SQIVND (reference sequence). The variable domain in full, completed from reference TRBV19 and TRBJ1-4, reads DGGITQSPKYLFRKEGQNVTLSCEQNLNHDAMYWYRQDPGQGLRLIYYSQIVNDFQKGDIAEGYSVSREKKESFPLTVTSAQKNPTAFYLCASSSNRATNEKLFFGSGTQLSVL.

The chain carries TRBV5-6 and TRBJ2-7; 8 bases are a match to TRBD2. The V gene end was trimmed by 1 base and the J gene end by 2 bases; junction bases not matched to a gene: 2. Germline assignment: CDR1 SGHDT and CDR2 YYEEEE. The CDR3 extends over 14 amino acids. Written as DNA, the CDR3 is TGTGCCAGCAGCTTGACTAGCGGAGCCTACGAGCAGTACTTC. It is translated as CASSLTSGAYEQYF.

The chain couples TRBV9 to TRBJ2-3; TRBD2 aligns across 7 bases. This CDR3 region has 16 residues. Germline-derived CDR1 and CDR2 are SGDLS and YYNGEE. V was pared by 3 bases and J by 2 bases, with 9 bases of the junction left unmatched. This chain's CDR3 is CASSAWEGRNTDTQYF. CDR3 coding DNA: TGTGCCAGCAGCGCGTGGGAGGGAAGAAACACAGATACGCAGTATTTT.

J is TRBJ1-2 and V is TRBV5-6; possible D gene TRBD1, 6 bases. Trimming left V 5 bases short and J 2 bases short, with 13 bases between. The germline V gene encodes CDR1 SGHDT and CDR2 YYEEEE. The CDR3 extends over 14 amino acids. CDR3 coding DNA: TGTGCCAGCAGGACTATACAGGGAAACTATGGCTACACCTTC. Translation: CASRTIQGNYGYTF.

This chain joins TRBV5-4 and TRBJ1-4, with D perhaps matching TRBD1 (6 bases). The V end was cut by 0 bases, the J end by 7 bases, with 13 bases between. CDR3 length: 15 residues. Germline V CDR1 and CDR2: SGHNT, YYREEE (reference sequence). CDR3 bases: TGTGCCAGCAGCTTGGTGGGGGGGCGCGGTGAAAAACTGTTTTTT. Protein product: CASSLVGGRGEKLFF.

For the CDR3, the DNA is TGCGCCAGCAGCCAAGATAGGGGAACTAATGAAAAACTGTTTTTT. Translated: CASSQDRGTNEKLFF. The chain employs TRBV4-1 and TRBJ1-4; a possible D gene is TRBD1 (5 bases). The V gene lost 0 bases and the J gene lost 1 base, with 6 bases spanning the gap. Germline values: CDR1 MGHRA, CDR2 YSYEKL. The CDR3 spans 15 residues.

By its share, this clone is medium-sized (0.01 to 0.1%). The CDR3 spells CASPVAPETQYF. The CDR3 nucleotides read TGTGCCAGCCCGGTCGCACCTGAGACCCAGTACTTC. J is TRBJ2-5 and V is TRBV6-1; no definite D call. The CDR3 consists of 12 residues. Germline V lookup: CDR1 MNHNS, CDR2 SASEGT. Trimming pared 8 bases from V and 5 bases from J, leaving 12 bases between.